The present TCR beta chain was sequenced within a study of blood T cell repertoires in COVID-19. Study information: Sample material is recorded as cDNA or gDNA derived from T cells, B-cell-depleted T cells, or PBMCs.

Seattle-derived patients entered the study during active infection and were followed longitudinally. Original data processing: By means of reference gene primer amplification, nucleated cell counts were estimated. Repertoires were generated with immunoSEQ multiplex PCR, while TCRdb's copy carries only in-frame clones and drops some. V, J and clone size are taken as reported in that table, and D and trimming were inferred from the DNA itself. This sample yields a few hundred thousand clones, of which nearly 90% are seen a single time; 18% belongs to the top ten. This clonotype was sampled from a man aged 45 to 65 with COVID-19, enrolled during active disease. The sample taken for sequencing was peripheral blood.

The DNA of the CDR3 is TGTGCCAGCAGTCCTCCCAGCGGTTTGATTGAAAAACTGTTTTTT. Its protein is CASSPPSGLIEKLFF. This chain joins TRBV6-5 and TRBJ1-4; D remains ambiguous. Germline CDR1 is MNHEY and CDR2 is SVGAGI. The CDR3 has 15 amino acids. Between the trimmed V and J ends, which lost 5 bases and 7 bases, there was a span of 17 bases.